What follows are 5 T cell receptor beta chains derived from one specimen sequenced in a study of T cell responses to AZD1222 COVID-19 vaccine. Assay: immunoSEQ multiplex PCR; the TCRdb copy retains only in-frame clones and omits some. The data contain approximately 120,000 clones, about 90% of them singletons. The source was peripheral blood, collected on day 0 of AZD1222 vaccination. The receptor source for this set is an adult in good health.

The chain combines TRBV7-3 with TRBJ1-6, with D unresolved. CDR3 length equals 14 residues. Per the germline V gene, CDR1 is SGHTA and CDR2 is FQGTGA. V was clipped by 0 bases and J by 7 bases, with 7 bases between them. The CDR3 region is CASSLTQENSPLHF. The CDR3 bases are TGTGCCAGCAGCTTAACCCAAGAGAATTCACCCCTCCACTTT.

V gene TRBV7-9 combines with J gene TRBJ2-3, with TRBD2 as a possible D gene (5 bases). CDR1 is SEHNR, CDR2 FQNEAQ, per germline (reference sequence). The V end was cut by 2 bases, the J end by 1 base, with 7 bases between. The CDR3 extends over 14 amino acids. CDR3 loop: CASSLMEGTDTQYF. DNA for the CDR3: TGTGCCAGCAGCTTAATGGAGGGCACAGATACGCAGTATTTT.

The chain joins TRBV28 to TRBJ2-1; possibly TRBD1 for D (6 bases). The V end was cut by 3 bases, the J end by 4 bases, with 13 bases between. CDR1 MDHEN and CDR2 SYDVKM come from the germline V gene. The CDR3 totals 15 residues. The CDR3 is CASSFPGAGYNEQFF. Written as DNA, the CDR3 is TGTGCCAGCAGTTTTCCAGGGGCCGGTTACAATGAGCAGTTCTTC.

The chain couples TRBV5-1 to TRBJ2-1; TRBD1 aligns across 9 bases. The V gene's germline CDR1 is SGHRS and CDR2 YFSETQ. V gave up 0 bases and J gave up 8 bases; unmatched junction bases: 6. This CDR3 comprises 15 residues. CDR3 amino acids: CASSLAGQGGDEQFF. CDR3 DNA: TGCGCCAGCAGCTTGGCGGGACAGGGAGGGGATGAGCAGTTCTTC.

The J gene is TRBJ1-1, the V gene TRBV19, with D perhaps matching TRBD1 (6 bases). CDR3 length equals 14 residues. Germline V gene sequence: CDR1 LNHDA, CDR2 SQIVND (reference sequence). The V end was cut by 3 bases, the J end by 6 bases, with 14 bases between. CDR3 DNA: TGTGCCAGTAGTATCCTTAAGGGGGGCCCTGAAGCTTTCTTT. It translates to CASSILKGGPEAFF.